Listed below are T cell receptor beta chains from one sample, sequenced in a study of cytotoxic CD8 clonotypes in ibrutinib-treated CLL. Libraries were prepared by immunoSEQ multiplex PCR; TCRdb keeps only in-frame clonotypes and omits some of them. The sample lists tens of thousands of clones, 86% occurring once. The starting material was PBMCs, obtained before ibrutinib treatment. The receptors here all came from a human donor with chronic lymphocytic leukemia. The CDR3 runs from the conserved cysteine through the conserved F or W. A D gene is named only where the DNA matches it firmly. Size values are once, few and many counts, or a class for expanded clones, and some rows have none.

size: NA
J: TRBJ2-3
V: TRBV28
D: NA
DNA: TGTGCCAGCAGGGGCGGCACAGATACGCAGTATTTT
CDR3: CASRGGTDTQYF

size: NA
J: TRBJ1-1
V: TRBV14
D: NA
DNA: TGTGCCAGCAGCCTCGGTGTGCGGTATTGGGACACTGAAGCTTTCTTT
CDR3: CASSLGVRYWDTEAFF

size: NA
J: TRBJ1-1
V: TRBV10-2
D: NA
DNA: TGCGCCAGCAGTGTTTTCCTTGGGAGTGAAGCTTTCTTT
CDR3: CASSVFLGSEAFF

size: NA
J: TRBJ2-3
V: TRBV5-1
D: TRBD2
DNA: TGCGCCAGCAGCTTGGGACTAGCGGGAGCAGGAACAGATACGCAGTATTTT
CDR3: CASSLGLAGAGTDTQYF

size: NA
J: TRBJ2-5
V: TRBV9
D: TRBD2
DNA: TGTGCCAGCAATACAAAGGGGGTAGCGGGACCGTGGCAAGAGACCCAGTACTTC
CDR3: CASNTKGVAGPWQETQYF

size: NA
J: TRBJ2-7
V: TRBV18
D: NA
DNA: TGTGCCAGCTCACCTCTGGGGACAAGTAAAATCCTACGGGAGCAGTACTTC
CDR3: CASSPLGTSKILREQYF

size: NA
J: TRBJ2-3
V: TRBV15
D: TRBD2
DNA: TGTGCCACCAGCAGCGGCGGGACTAGTTTATCAGATACGCAGTATTTT
CDR3: CATSSGGTSLSDTQYF

size: NA
J: TRBJ2-7
V: TRBV2
D: NA
DNA: TGTGCCAGCAGAAATACTGAGTCCCTTCGGTTCTTT
CDR3: CASRNTESLRFF

size: NA
J: TRBJ2-7
V: TRBV4-1
D: NA
DNA: TGCGCCAGCAGCCTCAAGCCGGACAGTGATTTCTACGAGCAGTACTTC
CDR3: CASSLKPDSDFYEQYF

size: NA
J: TRBJ2-7
V: TRBV11-3
D: NA
DNA: TGTGCCAGCAGCGATGGAAACGAGCAGTACTTC
CDR3: CASSDGNEQYF

size: once
J: TRBJ1-1
V: TRBV27
D: TRBD1
DNA: TGTGCCAGCAGTCCCAGGACAGGGCGGGTCACTGAAGCTTTCTTT
CDR3: CASSPRTGRVTEAFF

size: NA
J: TRBJ2-2
V: TRBV7-9
D: NA
DNA: TGTGCCAGCAGCCCAAACCGGGGTTCAAGCTTCGTTGCCGGGGAGCTGTTTTTT
CDR3: CASSPNRGSSFVAGELFF

size: few
J: TRBJ1-3
V: TRBV5-4
D: NA
DNA: TGTGCCAGCAGCTCAATCTCTGGAAACACCATATATTTT
CDR3: CASSSISGNTIYF

size: NA
J: TRBJ1-2
V: TRBV29-1
D: NA
DNA: TGCAGCGTTGAAGGGAAGACAAGTAACTATGGCTACACCTTC
CDR3: CSVEGKTSNYGYTF

size: NA
J: TRBJ1-5
V: TRBV7-2
D: NA
DNA: TGTGCCAGCAGCTTAGAAGCCAGGGGCGGCAATCAGCCCCAGCATTTT
CDR3: CASSLEARGGNQPQHF

size: few
J: TRBJ2-5
V: TRBV7-3
D: NA
DNA: TGTGCCAGCAGCGTAAGGGGGGGAAACCAAGAGACCCAGTACTTC
CDR3: CASSVRGGNQETQYF

size: NA
J: TRBJ1-1
V: TRBV27
D: NA
DNA: TGTGCCAGCAGCCTCTCCGAAAGGGTGGGGCTTAAAGCTTTCTTT
CDR3: CASSLSERVGLKAFF

size: NA
J: TRBJ1-1
V: TRBV21-1
D: NA
DNA: TGTGCCAGCAGCCGCGCGCGTGGAGTAATAAACACTGAAGCTTTCTTT
CDR3: CASSRARGVINTEAFF

size: NA
J: TRBJ2-3
V: TRBV4-3
D: NA
DNA: TGCGCCAGCAGCCAAGATCGGGCGGGTGGCAAAACGACGCAGTATTTT
CDR3: CASSQDRAGGKTTQYF

size: NA
J: TRBJ2-3
V: TRBV10-3
D: TRBD2
DNA: TGTGCCATCAGTGAGTCGAACCCTTGGGTAGCGGGTATCACAGATACGCAGTATTTT
CDR3: CAISESNPWVAGITDTQYF

size: NA
J: TRBJ1-2
V: TRBV19
D: TRBD1
DNA: TGTGCCAGTAGCCAAACCGGGACAGATTTCCTTGGCTACACCTTC
CDR3: CASSQTGTDFLGYTF

size: NA
J: TRBJ1-5
V: TRBV6-5
D: NA
DNA: TGTGCCAGCAGGCAGGGATACTCGGGCAATCAGCCCCAGCATTTT
CDR3: CASRQGYSGNQPQHF

size: NA
J: TRBJ2-1
V: TRBV5-4
D: NA
DNA: TGTGCCAGCACCCCAGCGGCCCGCTCCTACAATGAGCAGTTCTTC
CDR3: CASTPAARSYNEQFF

size: NA
J: TRBJ2-7
V: TRBV5-1
D: TRBD2
DNA: TGCGCCAGCAGCGGGCGGACTAGCGGGCCCTACGAGCAGTACTTC
CDR3: CASSGRTSGPYEQYF

size: once
J: TRBJ2-6
V: TRBV27
D: NA
DNA: TGTGCCAGCAGTCATAAGACCTGGACAGCAAGCTCTGGGGCCAACGTCCTGACTTTC
CDR3: CASSHKTWTASSGANVLTF

size: once
J: TRBJ1-3
V: TRBV30
D: NA
DNA: TGTGCCTGGAATGATGGACTGCGACGGGGAAACACCATATATTTT
CDR3: CAWNDGLRRGNTIYF

size: NA
J: TRBJ1-1
V: TRBV7-7
D: NA
DNA: TGTGCTAGCAGCTTAGAGCGTGACACTGAAGCTTTCTTT
CDR3: CASSLERDTEAFF

size: NA
J: TRBJ1-1
V: TRBV9
D: NA
DNA: TGTGCCAGCAGCGTAGGAGGAGCTCAGGGTACTGAAGCTTTCTTT
CDR3: CASSVGGAQGTEAFF

size: NA
J: TRBJ2-7
V: TRBV6-1
D: NA
DNA: TGTGCCACCCAAATACCCGGTGGAGCTGACGAGCAGTACTTC
CDR3: CATQIPGGADEQYF

size: NA
J: TRBJ2-1
V: TRBV5-4
D: TRBD2
DNA: TGTGCCAGCAGCCCCGTAGCGGGGGCCTCCTACAATGAGCAGTTCTTC
CDR3: CASSPVAGASYNEQFF

size: NA
J: TRBJ2-7
V: TRBV29-1
D: NA
DNA: TGCAGCGTCCAGGACAGCCTTTCCTACGAGCAGTACTTC
CDR3: CSVQDSLSYEQYF

size: NA
J: TRBJ1-1
V: TRBV29-1
D: NA
DNA: TGCAGCGTCTCCCTAAACGGGAGGTACACTGAAGCTTTCTTT
CDR3: CSVSLNGRYTEAFF

size: once
J: TRBJ2-2
V: TRBV27
D: TRBD1
DNA: TGTGCCAGCACGCCAGGGGGCTGGTCCGGGGAGCTGTTTTTT
CDR3: CASTPGGWSGELFF

size: NA
J: TRBJ1-3
V: TRBV18
D: NA
DNA: TGTGCCAGCTCGCGGACAGAGGGAGTCGCTGGAAACACCATATATTTT
CDR3: CASSRTEGVAGNTIYF

size: few
J: TRBJ2-7
V: TRBV2
D: NA
DNA: TGTGCCAGCAGTGAAAGTGCCGGAATAAGCTCCTACGAGCAGTACTTC
CDR3: CASSESAGISSYEQYF

size: NA
J: TRBJ2-4
V: TRBV7-2
D: NA
DNA: TGTGCCAGCAGCTTAGGTGGGACTCTCAAAAACATTCAGTACTTC
CDR3: CASSLGGTLKNIQYF

size: NA
J: TRBJ2-6
V: TRBV9
D: NA
DNA: TGTGCCAGCAGCGTGCATTCGACGCAGGGCTCGTCTGGGGCCAACGTCCTGACTTTC
CDR3: CASSVHSTQGSSGANVLTF

size: NA
J: TRBJ1-1
V: TRBV2
D: NA
DNA: TGTGCCAGCCTGGGAAACGAAGCTTTCTTT
CDR3: CASLGNEAFF

size: NA
J: TRBJ1-1
V: TRBV2
D: NA
DNA: TGTGCCAGCAGTGAAGACCCTGTGGACACTGAAGCTTTCTTT
CDR3: CASSEDPVDTEAFF

size: NA
J: TRBJ1-4
V: TRBV28
D: NA
DNA: TGTGCCAGCAGTTTTTCGTCTTCGGGACGGAGTAATGAAAAACTGTTTTTT
CDR3: CASSFSSSGRSNEKLFF

size: NA
J: TRBJ2-1
V: TRBV5-1
D: TRBD2
DNA: TGCGCCAGCAGCTCACAGATAAGCGGGAGGGTTCCGGGTGAGCAGTTCTTC
CDR3: CASSSQISGRVPGEQFF

size: NA
J: TRBJ2-7
V: TRBV25-1
D: TRBD1
DNA: TGTGCCAGCAGTGTAACAGGGGGTATATACGAGCAGTACTTC
CDR3: CASSVTGGIYEQYF

size: NA
J: TRBJ1-2
V: TRBV13
D: NA
DNA: TGTGCCAGCAGCTTAGGGGACAGTTATCATGGCTACACCTTC
CDR3: CASSLGDSYHGYTF

size: NA
J: TRBJ1-5
V: TRBV5-1
D: TRBD1
DNA: TGCGCCAGCAGCTTGGGGGACAGGGGGTCTCAGCCCCAGCATTTT
CDR3: CASSLGDRGSQPQHF

size: NA
J: TRBJ2-7
V: TRBV11-3
D: NA
DNA: TGTGCCAGCAGCTTAGGACAGGGAGGCTACGAGCAGTACTTC
CDR3: CASSLGQGGYEQYF

size: NA
J: TRBJ1-5
V: TRBV23-1
D: TRBD1
DNA: TGCGCCAGCACTCAATTCGACGGGACAGGGGTTGGGAGCAATCAGCCCCAGCATTTT
CDR3: CASTQFDGTGVGSNQPQHF

size: NA
J: TRBJ1-4
V: TRBV6-1
D: NA
DNA: TGTGCCAGCAGTCCCTCGGGGGGCGGGAATGAAAAACTGTTTTTT
CDR3: CASSPSGGGNEKLFF

size: once
J: TRBJ2-1
V: TRBV6-1
D: TRBD2
DNA: TGTGCCAGCAGTGATCCCCTCGGCCTAGCGGGCAAAAACAATGAGCAGTTCTTC
CDR3: CASSDPLGLAGKNNEQFF